These 25 T cell receptor beta chains share one sample of origin, sequenced in a study of blood T cell repertoires in COVID-19. Data came from immunoSEQ multiplex PCR; TCRdb stores just in-frame clones and leaves some out. The sample records 300,000 to 450,000 clones, 87% being singletons. Input material: PBMCs or T cells enriched from blood (not recorded which). The receptors stem from a man aged 40-49 years in a cohort exposed to, infected with or recovered from COVID-19 (not recorded which).

As regards this clone: Other nucleotide sequences from this sample produce the same CDR3. The chain joins TRBV11-2 to TRBJ1-2; 8 nucleotides match TRBD1. Trimming cost V 5 bases and J 2 bases; bases outside gene matches: 4. The V gene's germline CDR1 is SGHAT and CDR2 FQNNGV. This CDR3 is 14 amino acids long. The CDR3 spells CASSPRTGNYGYTF. CDR3 nucleotide sequence: TGTGCCAGCAGCCCTAGGACAGGGAACTATGGCTACACCTTC.

V gene TRBV19 combines with J gene TRBJ2-7, with 8 nucleotides matching TRBD1. The trim removed 5 bases at V and 4 bases at J, leaving 7 bases unmatched. This CDR3 has 14 residues. The germline CDR1 and CDR2 sequences are LNHDA and SQIVND (reference sequence). The CDR3 nucleotides read TGTGCCAGTAGTTCAGGACAGGGAGGATACGAGCAGTACTTC. Translating gives CASSSGQGGYEQYF.

The V gene is TRBV19, the J gene TRBJ2-5; D remains unclear. Germline assignment: CDR1 LNHDA and CDR2 SQIVND (reference sequence). Trimming pared 4 bases from V and 1 base from J, leaving 7 bases between. CDR3 size: 13 residues. CDR3 loop: CASSNFFQETQYF. As DNA, the CDR3 is TGTGCCAGTAGTAACTTTTTCCAAGAGACCCAGTACTTC. The full variable domain, in which reference TRBV19 and TRBJ2-5 provide the parts outside the CDR3, is DGGITQSPKYLFRKEGQNVTLSCEQNLNHDAMYWYRQDPGQGLRLIYYSQIVNDFQKGDIAEGYSVSREKKESFPLTVTSAQKNPTAFYLCASSNFFQETQYFGPGTRLLVL.

This chain joins TRBV9 and TRBJ2-3, with TRBD2 as a possible D gene (5 bases). The CDR3 has 15 residues. Per the germline V gene, CDR1 is SGDLS and CDR2 is YYNGEE. The V gene lost 0 bases and the J gene lost 0 bases, with 8 bases spanning the gap. The chain's CDR3 is CASSVGVASTDTQYF. The CDR3 DNA reads as TGTGCCAGCAGCGTAGGGGTAGCGAGCACAGATACGCAGTATTTT.

This chain joins TRBV2 and TRBJ1-3; a possible D gene is TRBD1 (6 bases). V dropped 6 bases and J dropped 4 bases, with 13 bases sitting between them. Per germline, CDR1 SNHLY and CDR2 FYNNEI. The CDR3 has 14 residues. The chain's CDR3 is CASRTGTKGNTIYF. In DNA form, the CDR3 reads TGTGCCAGCAGGACTGGGACAAAGGGAAACACCATATATTTT.

The genes are TRBV6-4 and TRBJ1-4, with 9 bases identical to TRBD1. Per germline, CDR1 MRHNA and CDR2 SNTAGT. V was pared by 6 bases and J by 4 bases, with 3 bases of the junction left unmatched. There are 14 residues in the CDR3. This CDR3 is CASSPGQGNEKLFF. In DNA form, the CDR3 reads TGTGCCAGCAGCCCGGGACAGGGTAATGAAAAACTGTTTTTT.

The chain employs TRBV7-8 and TRBJ2-2; the match to TRBD2 covers 13 bases. CDR3 size: 15 residues. Germline V gene lookup returns CDR1 SGHVS and CDR2 FQNEAQ. The junction had 3 bases not matched to a gene; V was cut back by 5 bases and J by 6 bases. CDR3 sequence: CASSKGLAGAGELFF. The DNA for the CDR3 is TGTGCCAGCAGCAAAGGACTAGCGGGAGCCGGGGAGCTGTTTTTT.

V gene TRBV6-5 combines with J gene TRBJ1-5; no firm D call. The V gene lost 0 bases and the J gene lost 7 bases, with 7 bases spanning the gap. The CDR3 covers 13 residues. Germline CDR1 reads MNHEY; CDR2 reads SVGAGI. This chain's CDR3 is CASSYSNRQPQHF. DNA of the CDR3: TGTGCCAGCAGTTACTCGAATCGGCAGCCCCAGCATTTT.

The chain joins TRBV5-1 to TRBJ2-1; TRBD2 matches at 11 bases. The CDR3 spans 19 residues. Germline V gene sequence: CDR1 SGHRS, CDR2 YFSETQ. The trim removed 2 bases at V and 3 bases at J, leaving 13 bases unmatched. The CDR3 protein is CASSFQPQTSGSFYNEQFF. DNA for the CDR3: TGCGCCAGCAGCTTTCAACCTCAAACTAGCGGGAGTTTCTACAATGAGCAGTTCTTC.

In this sample, this clone turned up a few times. The chain combines TRBV6-5 with TRBJ1-2; D might be TRBD1 (6 bases). The ends were cut back, 6 bases at V and 8 bases at J, with 16 bases in the middle. The germline gives CDR1 MNHEY, CDR2 SVGAGI. The CDR3 sequence is 13 residues long. DNA for the CDR3: TGTGCCAGCAGAAAGGGGGAGGGAGGGGGCTACACCTTC. Translation gives CASRKGEGGGYTF.

This chain connects TRBV30 to TRBJ2-5; 8 bases map to TRBD1. The J segment lost 4 bases and the V segment lost 8 bases, leaving 3 bases of the junction unmatched. Germline V CDR1 and CDR2: GTSNPN, SVGIG (reference sequence). This CDR3 comprises 11 residues. CDR3 nucleotide sequence: TGTGCCCATACAGGGGGAGAGACCCAGTACTTC. It codes for CAHTGGETQYF.

The chain couples TRBV6-1 to TRBJ1-3; tentatively, D is TRBD1 (5 bases). Per the germline V gene, CDR1 is MNHNS and CDR2 is SASEGT. The CDR3 is 19 amino acids. V was shortened by 2 bases and J by 0 bases, with 20 bases between the two germline ends. The CDR3 DNA reads TGTGCCAGCAGTGAAAACTGGAGTGGGACTTCGTTCTCTGGAAACACCATATATTTT. It is translated as CASSENWSGTSFSGNTIYF.

The chain uses TRBV7-9 and TRBJ2-2; 10 nucleotides line up with TRBD1. This CDR3 has 15 amino acids. The V segment lost 5 bases and the J segment 5 bases; nucleotides outside the gene matches: 5. Germline V lookup: CDR1 SEHNR, CDR2 FQNEAQ (reference sequence). The CDR3 here is CASSPWTGGTGELFF. As DNA, the CDR3 is TGTGCCAGCAGCCCTTGGACAGGGGGGACCGGGGAGCTGTTTTTT.

The chain employs TRBV7-8 and TRBJ2-7; 9 nucleotides match TRBD1. The CDR3 is 15 residues long. Germline assignment: CDR1 SGHVS and CDR2 FQNEAQ. After removal of 1 base from V and 4 bases from J, the junction contained 5 bases not matched to a gene. The DNA for the CDR3 is TGTGCCAGCAGCTTAGGAACAGGGGGCGTTTACGAGCAGTACTTC. Its protein product is CASSLGTGGVYEQYF.

The chain couples TRBV2 to TRBJ2-1, with 7 nucleotides matching TRBD1. With 9 bases clipped from V and 5 bases from J, the junction kept 10 bases outside the gene matches. The CDR3 consists of 14 residues. CDR1 and CDR2 (germline): SNHLY, FYNNEI. CDR3 bases: TGTGCCAGTGGGGGACAGATTTATAACAATGAGCAGTTCTTC. It encodes CASGGQIYNNEQFF.

The gene calls are TRBV6-5 and TRBJ2-3; 7 positions agree with TRBD1. This CDR3 comprises 12 residues. CDR1 is MNHEY and CDR2 is SVGAGI in the germline V gene. Trimming cost V 5 bases and J 4 bases; bases outside gene matches: 0. The CDR3 bases are TGTGCCAGCAGTACAGGGGCAGATACGCAGTATTTT. Protein: CASSTGADTQYF.

V is TRBV5-1 and J is TRBJ1-4; D remains unclear. V dropped 4 bases and J dropped 0 bases, with 10 bases sitting between them. CDR3 length: 15 amino acids. Per germline, CDR1 SGHRS and CDR2 YFSETQ. CDR3 in DNA: TGCGCCAGCAGCCCGGGTGCCACAACTAATGAAAAACTGTTTTTT. Translated, it gives CASSPGATTNEKLFF.

This clone was recorded once. The chain employs TRBV9 and TRBJ2-7, with 12 positions matching TRBD2. The CDR3 runs to 15 residues. Germline lookup yields CDR1 SGDLS and CDR2 YYNGEE. V dropped 4 bases and J dropped 5; count of bases not matched to a gene: 7. CDR3 loop: CASSSRLAGVHEQYF. The CDR3 bases are TGTGCCAGCAGCTCCCGACTAGCGGGAGTCCACGAGCAGTACTTC.

The J gene is TRBJ1-4, the V gene TRBV12-5; 8 bases line up with TRBD1. This CDR3 region has 13 residues. Germline V gives CDR1 LGHNT, CDR2 FRNRAP. V dropped 6 bases and J dropped 3; count of bases not matched to a gene: 0. The CDR3 DNA reads TGTGCTAGTGGGGGACAGGCTAATGAAAAACTGTTTTTT. It specifies CASGGQANEKLFF. Full variable domain (outside the CDR3, taken from reference TRBV12-5 and TRBJ1-4): DARVTQTPRHKVTEMGQEVTMRCQPILGHNTVFWYRQTMMQGLELLAYFRNRAPLDDSGMPKDRFSAEMPDATLATLKIQPSEPRDSAVYFCASGGQANEKLFFGSGTQLSVL.

CDR3 amino acids: CASSLNGQRINIQYF. CDR3 nucleotides: TGTGCCAGCTCACTAAACGGCCAGAGGATAAACATTCAGTACTTC. The chain combines TRBV18 with TRBJ2-4; the D is unclear. Germline values: CDR1 KGHSH, CDR2 LQKENI. There are 15 residues in the CDR3. Trimming pared 4 bases from V and 6 bases from J, leaving 16 bases between.

This clone was seen just once. CDR3 nucleotides: TGCAGCGTCCGGATACGGGGGGCGCGTGTCACTGAAGCTTTCTTT. This sequence encodes CSVRIRGARVTEAFF. The chain combines TRBV29-1 with TRBJ1-1; tentative D call: TRBD1 (6 bases). Between the trimmed V and J ends, which lost 6 bases and 4 bases, there was a span of 21 bases. Germline V gives CDR1 SQVTM, CDR2 ANQGSEA. The CDR3 contains 15 residues.

This sequence joins TRBV5-5 and TRBJ1-1; D possibly corresponds to TRBD1 (5 bases). CDR1 and CDR2 from the germline V gene are SGHKS and YYEKEE (reference sequence). There are 13 residues in the CDR3. Trimming left V 6 bases short and J 3 bases short, with 12 bases between. CDR3 loop: CASTGGPDTEAFF. The CDR3 region has the DNA TGTGCCAGCACCGGGGGACCTGACACTGAAGCTTTCTTT. The full variable domain, rest sourced from reference TRBV5-5 and TRBJ1-1, is DAGVTQSPTHLIKTRGQQVTLRCSPISGHKSVSWYQQVLGQGPQFIFQYYEKEERGRGNFPDRFSARQFPNYSSELNVNALLLGDSALYLCASTGGPDTEAFFGQGTRLTVV.

The rearrangement joins TRBV19 to TRBJ1-3; TRBD1 matches 7 bases. Trimming cost V 7 bases and J 3 bases; bases outside gene matches: 3. Germline V gene sequence: CDR1 LNHDA, CDR2 SQIVND (reference sequence). The CDR3 is 13 residues long. DNA of the CDR3: TGTGCCAGTACGACAGGGTATGGAAACACCATATATTTT. Translated, it gives CASTTGYGNTIYF.

This chain uses TRBV7-2 with TRBJ2-5; 8 nucleotides align to TRBD1. V shed 6 bases, J shed 4 bases, and the junction held 4 bases outside the gene matches. Germline V CDR1 and CDR2: SGHTA, FQGNSA. There are 13 residues in the CDR3. The CDR3, as DNA: TGTGCCAGCAGTACACAGGGGGGAGAGACCCAGTACTTC. This translates into CASSTQGGETQYF.

The V call is TRBV7-2, the J call TRBJ2-3; D gene ambiguous. CDR1 is SGHTA, CDR2 FQGNSA, per germline. The ends were cut back, 2 bases at V and 0 bases at J, with 6 bases in the middle. This CDR3 has 14 amino acids. The CDR3 region has the DNA TGTGCCAGCAGCTTACAGGCTAGCACAGATACGCAGTATTTT. This sequence encodes CASSLQASTDTQYF.